One and the same sample provided the 8 T cell receptor beta chains below, sequenced in a study of cytomegalovirus exposure and HLA in healthy donors. The PCR employed 60 Vbeta primers together with 13 Jbeta primers. Measured with immunoSEQ multiplex PCR; TCRdb has only the in-frame clones, and not every one. The table lists about 100,000 clones, 75% to 85% of them singletons. The sequenced sample consisted of PBMCs. These receptor sequences come from a female donor in good health and CMV-seropositive.

The V call is TRBV7-2, the J call TRBJ2-5; 8 bases line up with TRBD1. J gave up 1 base and V 5 bases, and 6 bases lay outside the gene matches. CDR1 and CDR2 from the germline V gene are SGHTA and FQGNSA. This CDR3 is 15 amino acids long. CDR3 protein: CASSRDRGVQETQYF. The CDR3 DNA reads as TGTGCCAGCAGCCGAGACAGGGGCGTCCAAGAGACCCAGTACTTC.

V and J are TRBV18 and TRBJ2-5; TRBD1 matches 9 bases. This CDR3 has 15 residues. V shed 3 bases, J shed 4 bases, and the junction held 6 bases outside the gene matches. Germline assignment: CDR1 KGHSH and CDR2 LQKENI. The CDR3 DNA sequence: TGTGCCAGCTCACCCCGACAGGGGGTGCGAGAGACCCAGTACTTC. It translates to CASSPRQGVRETQYF.

The rearrangement links TRBV4-3 to TRBJ2-7, with 13 bases aligning to TRBD2. Trimming took 3 bases from V and 1 from J; bases not matched to a gene: 12. Germline values: CDR1 LGHNA, CDR2 YSLEER. The CDR3 is 19 amino acids. The CDR3 sequence: CASSQTSGGLGGGSYEQYF. For the CDR3, the DNA is TGCGCCAGCAGCCAGACTAGCGGGGGGTTGGGTGGAGGGTCCTACGAGCAGTACTTC.

The V gene is TRBV10-2, the J gene TRBJ1-1; D may be TRBD1 (5 bases). Germline V gene lookup returns CDR1 WSHSY and CDR2 SAAADI. The CDR3 is made up of 13 amino acids. Trimming left V 4 bases short and J 7 bases short, with 13 bases between. The CDR3 coding sequence is TGCGCCAGCAGTGCCAGCAGGGTGGGTGAAGCTTTCTTT. The encoded protein is CASSASRVGEAFF.

The V gene is TRBV7-8, the J gene TRBJ2-5, with D tentatively TRBD1 (5 bases). The DNA end is a closer match to TRBJ2-7, so the J assignment may be wrong. This CDR3 comprises 15 residues. Germline V gene lookup returns CDR1 SGHVS and CDR2 FQNEAQ. The CDR3 DNA sequence: TGTGCCAGCAGCACTCTGCAGGGTTCCTTCTACGAGCAGTACTTC. Translated: CASSTLQGSFYEQYF.

Here the CDR3 reads CASSLGGYGYTF. The DNA of the CDR3 is TGTGCCAGCTCACTCGGGGGCTATGGCTACACCTTC. This chain links TRBV18 with TRBJ1-2, with D possibly being TRBD1 (5 bases). Germline CDR1 is KGHSH and CDR2 is LQKENI. Between the trimmed V and J ends, which lost 4 bases and 4 bases, there was a span of 7 bases. The CDR3 runs 12 residues.

The V and J genes are TRBV14 and TRBJ2-1; no definite D call. This CDR3 is 11 amino acids long. CDR1 and CDR2 from the germline V gene are SGHDN and FVKESK. With 1 base removed from V and 9 bases from J, the gap between germline ends came to 4 bases. Here the CDR3 DNA reads TGTGCCAGCAGCCAAGTACTTGAGCAGTTCTTC. It yields the protein CASSQVLEQFF.

The chain couples TRBV6-5 to TRBJ2-1; D uncertain. CDR1 and CDR2 from the germline V gene are MNHEY and SVGAGI. The CDR3 sequence is 14 residues long. V lost 0 bases to trimming and J lost 4 bases, with 7 bases between them. The CDR3 loop is CASSYSTGYNEQFF. CDR3 DNA: TGTGCCAGCAGTTACTCGACTGGGTACAATGAGCAGTTCTTC.